This T cell receptor (beta chain) was sequenced for a study of shared clonotypes between healthy human individuals. In the CD4+ fraction, cells were divided into CD45RA+ naive and CD45RA-negative memory subsets. Germline V gene lookup returns CDR1 MGHRA and CDR2 YSYEKL. V was shortened by 1 base and J by 7 bases, with 17 bases between the two germline ends. The CDR3 totals 15 residues. The DNA input per sorted-subset replicate PCR was 200 to 250 ng, corresponding to some 27,000 T cell genomes. The assay was immunoSEQ multiplex PCR, and TCRdb's table has in-frame clones only and misses some. The sample shows under 1,900,000 clones, about 98.5% of them seen only once.

This TCR came from a man in his thirties or forties in good health. Sequencing was done on a sample of naive CD4+ T cells sorted from blood. Stated subset: CD45RA+ positively selected. V usage is TRBV4-1 and J usage is TRBJ2-7; D is ambiguous. CDR3 in DNA: TGCGCCAGCAGCCAAGGTATGGGGATACTCAGAGAGCAGTACTTC. It yields the protein CASSQGMGILREQYF.